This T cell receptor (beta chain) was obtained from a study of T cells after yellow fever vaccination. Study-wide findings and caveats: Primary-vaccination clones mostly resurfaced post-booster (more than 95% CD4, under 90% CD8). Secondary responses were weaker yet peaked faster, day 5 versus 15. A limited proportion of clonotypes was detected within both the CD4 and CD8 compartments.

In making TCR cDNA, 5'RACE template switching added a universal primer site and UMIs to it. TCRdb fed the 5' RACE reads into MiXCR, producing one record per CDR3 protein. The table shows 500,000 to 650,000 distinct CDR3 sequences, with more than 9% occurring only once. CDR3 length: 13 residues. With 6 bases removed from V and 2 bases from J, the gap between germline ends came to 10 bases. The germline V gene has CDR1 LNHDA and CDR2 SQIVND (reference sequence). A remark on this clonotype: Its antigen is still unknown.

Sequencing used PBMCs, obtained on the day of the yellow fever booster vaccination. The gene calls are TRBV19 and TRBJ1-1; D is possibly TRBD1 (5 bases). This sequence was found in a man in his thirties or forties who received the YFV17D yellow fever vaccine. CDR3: CASRRTLNTEAFF. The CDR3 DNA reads TGTGCCAGTAGAAGGACACTTAACACTGAAGCTTTCTTT. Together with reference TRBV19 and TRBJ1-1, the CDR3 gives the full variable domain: DGGITQSPKYLFRKEGQNVTLSCEQNLNHDAMYWYRQDPGQGLRLIYYSQIVNDFQKGDIAEGYSVSREKKESFPLTVTSAQKNPTAFYLCASRRTLNTEAFFGQGTRLTVV.